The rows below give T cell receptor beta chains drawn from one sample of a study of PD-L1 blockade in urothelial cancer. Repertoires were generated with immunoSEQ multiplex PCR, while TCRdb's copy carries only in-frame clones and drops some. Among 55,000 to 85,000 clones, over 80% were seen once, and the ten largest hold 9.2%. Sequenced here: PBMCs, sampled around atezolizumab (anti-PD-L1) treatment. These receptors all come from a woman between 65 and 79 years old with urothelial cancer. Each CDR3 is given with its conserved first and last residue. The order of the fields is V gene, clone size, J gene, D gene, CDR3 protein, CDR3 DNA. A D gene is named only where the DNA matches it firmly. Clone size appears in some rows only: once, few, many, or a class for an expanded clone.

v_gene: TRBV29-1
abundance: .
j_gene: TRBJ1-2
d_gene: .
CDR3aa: CSVANLRGGYTF
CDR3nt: TGCAGCGTTGCGAACCTCAGGGGCGGCTACACCTTC

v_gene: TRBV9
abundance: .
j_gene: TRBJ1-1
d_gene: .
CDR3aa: CASSVEGSGITEAFF
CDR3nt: TGTGCCAGCAGCGTGGAGGGATCGGGGATCACTGAAGCTTTCTTT

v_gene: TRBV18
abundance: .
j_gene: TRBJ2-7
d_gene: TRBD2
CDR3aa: CASSPPSGRLAGAPSYEQYF
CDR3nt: TGTGCCAGCTCACCGCCATCCGGGCGACTAGCGGGAGCGCCCTCCTACGAGCAGTACTTC

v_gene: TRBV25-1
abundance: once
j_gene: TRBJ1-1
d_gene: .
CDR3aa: CASSGRGSPPLEAFF
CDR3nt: TGTGCCAGCAGTGGACGAGGGAGCCCTCCGCTTGAAGCTTTCTTT

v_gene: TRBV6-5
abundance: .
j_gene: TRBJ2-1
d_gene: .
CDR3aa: CASSHQGVHYNEQFF
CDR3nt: TGTGCCAGCAGCCACCAAGGGGTGCACTACAATGAGCAGTTCTTC

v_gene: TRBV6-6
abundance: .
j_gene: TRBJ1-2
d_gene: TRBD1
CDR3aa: CASSYTAGGVWGYTF
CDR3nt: TGTGCCAGCAGTTACACGGCAGGGGGAGTTTGGGGCTACACCTTC

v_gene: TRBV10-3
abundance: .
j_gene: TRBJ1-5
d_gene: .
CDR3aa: CAISESGSSNQPQHF
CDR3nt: TGTGCCATCAGTGAGTCGGGCAGCAGCAATCAGCCCCAGCATTTT

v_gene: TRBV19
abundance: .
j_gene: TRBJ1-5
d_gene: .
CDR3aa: CASSPPRTQRNQPQHF
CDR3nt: TGTGCCAGTAGTCCCCCCCGGACACAACGCAATCAGCCCCAGCATTTT

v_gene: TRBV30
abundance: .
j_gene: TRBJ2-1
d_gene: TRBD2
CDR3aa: CAWSVLLRTSGQQFF
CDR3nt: TGTGCCTGGAGTGTACTTCTCCGGACTAGCGGACAGCAGTTCTTC

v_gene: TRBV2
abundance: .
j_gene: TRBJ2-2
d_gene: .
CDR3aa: CASSTSLGRELFF
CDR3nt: TGTGCCAGCAGCACGTCCCTTGGCAGGGAGCTGTTTTTT

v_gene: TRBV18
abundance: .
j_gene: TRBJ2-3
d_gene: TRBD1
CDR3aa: CASSPPSGTGTDTQYF
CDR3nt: TGTGCCAGCTCACCACCGAGTGGGACAGGTACAGATACGCAGTATTTT

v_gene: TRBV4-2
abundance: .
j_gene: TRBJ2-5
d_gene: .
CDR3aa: CASSQENGQETQYF
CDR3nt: TGTGCCAGCAGCCAAGAGAACGGCCAAGAGACCCAGTACTTC

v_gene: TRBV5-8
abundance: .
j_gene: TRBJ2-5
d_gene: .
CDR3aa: CASSLQRGKETQYF
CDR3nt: TGTGCCAGCAGCTTACAACGGGGTAAAGAGACCCAGTACTTC

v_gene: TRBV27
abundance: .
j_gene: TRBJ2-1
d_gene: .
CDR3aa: CASSLVLEGNEQFF
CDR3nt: TGTGCCAGCAGTTTGGTCTTGGAGGGCAATGAGCAGTTCTTC

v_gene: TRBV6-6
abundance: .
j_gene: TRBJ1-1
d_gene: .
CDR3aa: CASSPDTMNTEAFF
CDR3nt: TGTGCCAGCAGCCCCGACACGATGAACACTGAAGCTTTCTTT

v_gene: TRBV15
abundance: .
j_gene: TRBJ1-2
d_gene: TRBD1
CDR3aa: CATSLTGLGYTF
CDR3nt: TGTGCCACCAGCCTGACAGGGTTGGGCTACACCTTC